Reported below is one T cell receptor beta chain. The sample holds many counts of this clonotype. Its antigen is still unknown. No much larger clone is present one base from it, and per-base qualities are unavailable. Including the terminal cysteine and phenylalanine, the CDR3 comprises 14 residues. This entry keeps only the CDR3 DNA: 42 bases, framed from base 1. V is trimmed back by 6 bases and J by 2 bases, and the junction contains 6 bases that no gene match accounts for. CDR1 and CDR2 are drawn from the germline V gene (reference sequence): SEHNR, FQNEAQ. The study excluded patients with uncontrolled infections, other autoimmune diseases, pregnancy or lactation. Clinical symptoms, serum thyroxine and TRAb, thyroid ultrasound, and orbital computed tomography formed the basis for the diagnoses. Total RNA was extracted with Trizol reagent, and quality was checked on an Agilent 2100 Bioanalyzer. The TCR beta CDR3 regions were amplified from the RNA transcripts. The first round of RT-PCR for the TCR CDR3 was performed with the HTBI primer set and the Qiagen OneStep RT-PCR kit. Libraries were constructed in a second round of multiplex PCR, after which size selection and purification were carried out. The libraries were sequenced on an Illumina HiSeq2000 using paired-end 100 bp reads. The original methods were these. Raw data were processed with SOAPnuke, discarding reads with adapters, uncalled bases, mean Phred below 15, or no exact constant-primer or identifier match. High-quality paired reads were merged using COPE v1.2.5, and each unique nucleotide sequence was defined as a clonotype. Clonotypes were aligned to IMGT TRBV, TRBD and TRBJ reference segments using MiTCR v1.1. Analysis was restricted to V-J combinations with a frequency above 0.0001, which covered 98% to 99.2% of repertoires. A TCS score was defined as the ratio of F50 (clonal expansion) to E x V (chaos), with BLOSUM62-based TCRdist applied between CDR3 peptides within each V-J. Welch's t-statistics and random forest reduced roughly 530 V-J features to 13, which were used in a naive Bayes classifier (R e1071). Thyroid-blood repertoire similarity was quantified with the Morisita-Horn index. Clones were called with MiXCR by TCRdb after fastp trimmed the public reads at Q25, and only in-frame beta chains were retained. Merged by CDR3 protein, the rows form single entries marked with the most common genes and DNA. The V and J calls come from TCRdb's annotation, not from the publication. For this sample there are about 700,000 distinct CDR3 sequences; just under 45% appear just once. Of the sample, less than 9% is held by the ten largest clones.

The data belong to a study of T cells in Graves' hyperthyroidism and ophthalmopathy (dated by TCRdb to about 2019). About the investigation overall: To identify distinguishing TCR V-J signatures, a discovery cohort of about a hundred patients was used, comprising 43 with Graves' ophthalmopathy and some 60 with stable Graves' hyperthyroidism. In addition, the study compared T-cell repertoires in thyroid tissue and in blood from a handful of Graves' hyperthyroidism patients. TCR Vbeta CDR3 sequencing of around 130 peripheral blood samples (around 45 ophthalmopathy, over 70 hyperthyroidism and roughly 17 progressor patients) is reported in the paper. For training and testing, the 100 or so patients in the discovery cohort were randomly divided in a 7:3 ratio. After sampling, hyperthyroidism patients received methimazole starting at 30 mg daily, and ophthalmopathy patients received high-dose intravenous methylprednisolone. Prospective prediction of ophthalmopathy was tested in an independent validation cohort of 18 to 20 hyperthyroidism patients and 15 to 17 patients who later progressed to ophthalmopathy.

Results and caveats for the whole study, not just this receptor: Ophthalmopathy was separated from stable hyperthyroidism by a 13 V-J signature model, with about 88% sensitivity and about 81% specificity obtained in cross-validation and 80%/75% obtained in testing. Sample size was not statistically predetermined, and blinding of investigators to group allocation was not performed. In validation, the model predicted progression to ophthalmopathy with approximately 71% sensitivity and less than 80% specificity, a median of 6.5 months before onset. Most expanded thyroid clonotypes (frequency above 0.001) were also detected in blood, suggesting blood repertoires may reflect thyroid immune responses.

Specimen: peripheral blood or thyroid tissue (not recorded which). The V gene is TRBV7-9 and the J gene is TRBJ1-1; the central 7 bases match TRBD1. The sequence was obtained from an adult man with Graves' disease, either hyperthyroidism or ophthalmopathy (not recorded which). The nucleotide sequence is TGTGCCAGCAGTGGGAGGACAGGTAACACTGAAGCTTTCTTT. Its coded protein is CASSGRTGNTEAFF.